The 27 T cell receptor beta chains reported below all come from one sample, sequenced in a study of shared clonotypes between healthy human individuals. Produced via immunoSEQ multiplex PCR; TCRdb's table is partial and in-frame only. The table shows about 2.2 million clones, with 90% to 95% occurring only once. Naive CD8 cells lacked CD45RO and underwent positive selection for CCR7, leaving out terminally differentiated effector memory CD45RA+ cells. Sequencing was performed on naive CD8+ T cells from PBMCs. The source is a man between 18 and 29 years old in good health. Some clones in this sample may be carry-over from other donors' samples.

A note on this clone: Other DNA variants within this sample encode the same CDR3. V gene TRBV5-1 combines with J gene TRBJ2-7; TRBD2 matches at 14 bases. The CDR3 spans 15 residues. Germline V gene data show CDR1 as SGHRS and CDR2 as YFSETQ. Losses at the gene ends were 4 bases for V and 2 bases for J; bases not matched to a gene: 2. CDR3 residues: CASSEGLAGAYEQYF. The CDR3 DNA follows: TGCGCCAGCAGCGAGGGACTAGCGGGGGCCTACGAGCAGTACTTC.

The chain has TRBV2 and TRBJ2-7; the D gene is possibly TRBD1 (5 bases). Trimming removed 3 bases at V and 2 bases at J, with 11 bases between. Germline V gene lookup returns CDR1 SNHLY and CDR2 FYNNEI. The CDR3 runs 14 residues. The CDR3 loop is CASSDLGRAYEQYF. The CDR3 region has the DNA TGTGCCAGCAGTGACCTCGGCAGGGCCTACGAGCAGTACTTC. Based on the CDR3 plus reference TRBV2 and TRBJ2-7, the full variable domain is EPEVTQTPSHQVTQMGQEVILRCVPISNHLYFYWYRQILGQKVEFLVSFYNNEISEKSEIFDDQFSVERPDGSNFTLKIRSTKLEDSAMYFCASSDLGRAYEQYFGPGTRLTVT.

The chain joins TRBV4-1 to TRBJ2-7; tentative D call: TRBD1 (6 bases). The CDR3 is made up of 15 amino acids. Germline loops: CDR1 MGHRA, CDR2 YSYEKL. Trimming took 1 base from V and 3 from J, leaving 13 bases between them. CDR3 sequence reads: CASSQGGAGVYEQYF. In DNA form, the CDR3 reads TGCGCCAGCAGCCAAGGAGGGGCAGGGGTCTACGAGCAGTACTTC.

The CDR3, as DNA: TGTGCCAGCAGCGTCCGGCAGATGAACACTGAAGCTTTCTTT. As protein: CASSVRQMNTEAFF. The chain employs TRBV9 and TRBJ1-1; D is undetermined. Germline values: CDR1 SGDLS, CDR2 YYNGEE. The CDR3 length is 14 residues. The V end lost 2 bases, the J end lost 0 bases, and 8 bases lay between the germline ends. Drawing the rest from reference TRBV9 and TRBJ1-1, the complete variable domain is DSGVTQTPKHLITATGQRVTLRCSPRSGDLSVYWYQQSLDQGLQFLIQYYNGEERAKGNILERFSAQQFPDLHSELNLSSLELGDSALYFCASSVRQMNTEAFFGQGTRLTVV.

The V gene is TRBV7-9, the J gene TRBJ2-7; 7 bases are shared with TRBD1. The germline V gene has CDR1 SEHNR and CDR2 FQNEAQ (reference sequence). V lost 4 bases and J lost 2; bases outside the gene matches: 8. The CDR3 runs 15 residues. As DNA, the CDR3 is TGTGCCAGCAGCTCGGGACAGCGCGAGACCTACGAGCAGTACTTC. Protein product: CASSSGQRETYEQYF.

The genes are TRBV28 and TRBJ2-7, with a possible D match to TRBD1 (5 bases). Germline CDR1 reads MDHEN; CDR2 reads SYDVKM. The CDR3 is 12 residues long. V was clipped by 6 bases and J by 5 bases, with 11 bases between them. This CDR3 is CASSPKGHEQYF. The DNA for the CDR3 is TGTGCCAGCAGCCCCAAGGGGCACGAGCAGTACTTC.

The chain uses TRBV6-6 and TRBJ2-3; D remains unclear. V lost 4 bases, J lost 1 base, and 12 bases lay in between. Germline V lookup: CDR1 MNHNY, CDR2 SVGAGI (reference sequence). The CDR3 is 15 amino acids. CDR3 DNA sequence: TGTGCCAGCAGTTCCTTATTTCCCGGCACAGATACGCAGTATTTT. The encoded protein is CASSSLFPGTDTQYF.

The chain combines TRBV5-1 with TRBJ2-3; the match to TRBD2 covers 11 bases. Trimming removed 4 bases from V and 8 bases from J; junction bases left unmatched: 15. The CDR3 sequence is 17 residues long. The germline CDR1 and CDR2 sequences are SGHRS and YFSETQ. CDR3 nucleotide sequence: TGCGCCAGCAGCCTCACCGGGACTAGCGGAAGTCACGGTACGCAGTATTTT. It codes for CASSLTGTSGSHGTQYF.

The V and J genes are TRBV6-5 and TRBJ1-5, with D perhaps matching TRBD1 (5 bases). Germline CDR1 MNHEY, CDR2 SVGAGI. V lost 0 bases to trimming and J lost 7 bases, with 13 bases between them. CDR3 length: 15 residues. The CDR3 DNA reads as TGTGCCAGCAGTTACTCGAAGGGAGGGGTCCAGCCCCAGCATTTT. This sequence encodes CASSYSKGGVQPQHF.

V and J are TRBV5-6 and TRBJ1-5; tentative D call: TRBD1 (6 bases). The germline V and J ends were trimmed by 0 bases and 9 bases, with 10 bases remaining between them. The CDR3 loop spans 13 amino acids. Looked up from germline, CDR1 is SGHDT and CDR2 is YYEEEE. In nucleotides, the CDR3 is TGTGCCAGCAGCTTGGGCGGACAGCCGCCCCAGCATTTT. Translation: CASSLGGQPPQHF.

V and J are TRBV7-9 and TRBJ2-6; D possibly matches TRBD1 or TRBD2 (5 bases each). V lost 0 bases and J 0 bases, leaving 9 bases between the germline ends. Germline V gene lookup returns CDR1 SEHNR and CDR2 FQNEAQ (reference sequence). This CDR3 comprises 17 residues. In nucleotides, the CDR3 is TGTGCCAGCAGCTTAGCGTTGGGACCCTCTGGGGCCAACGTCCTGACTTTC. Protein product: CASSLALGPSGANVLTF. The whole variable domain, remainder taken from reference TRBV7-9 and TRBJ2-6, is DTGVSQNPRHKITKRGQNVTFRCDPISEHNRLYWYRQTLGQGPEFLTYFQNEAQLEKSRLLSDRFSAERPKGSFSTLEIQRTEQGDSAMYLCASSLALGPSGANVLTFGAGSRLTVL.

This clone appeared a few times. V gene TRBV30 combines with J gene TRBJ1-1; no clear D gene. V dropped 8 bases and J dropped 4 bases, with 11 bases sitting between them. Germline V gives CDR1 GTSNPN, CDR2 SVGIG (reference sequence). The CDR3 extends over 11 amino acids. Here the CDR3 reads CAGPVGTEAFF. CDR3 DNA: TGTGCCGGCCCAGTGGGCACTGAAGCTTTCTTT.

V is TRBV5-8 and J is TRBJ2-7; D remains unclear. The CDR3 totals 13 residues. Trimming removed 2 bases at V and 4 bases at J, with 10 bases between. Germline V gene lookup returns CDR1 SGHTS and CDR2 YDEGEE. CDR3 protein: CASSLPMRYEQYF. The CDR3 nucleotides read TGTGCCAGCAGCTTACCGATGAGATACGAGCAGTACTTC. Combining the CDR3 with reference TRBV5-8 and TRBJ2-7 gives the whole variable domain EAGVTQSPTHLIKTRGQQATLRCSPISGHTSVYWYQQALGLGLQFLLWYDEGEERNRGNFPPRFSGRQFPNYSSELNVNALELEDSALYLCASSLPMRYEQYFGPGTRLTVT.

The chain joins TRBV11-2 to TRBJ2-7; the D is unclear. The CDR3 loop spans 11 amino acids. V was trimmed by 5 bases and J by 4 bases, leaving 6 bases between them. From germline, CDR1 is SGHAT and CDR2 FQNNGV. CDR3 sequence: CASSARYEQYF. In DNA form, the CDR3 reads TGTGCCAGCAGCGCCCGGTACGAGCAGTACTTC.

This chain joins TRBV15 and TRBJ2-7; perhaps TRBD2 as D (6 bases). Per the germline V gene, CDR1 is LNHNV and CDR2 is YYDKDF (reference sequence). CDR3 length: 15 residues. V shed 6 bases and J shed 4 bases, with 19 bases lying between them. This chain's CDR3 is CATRASPGEGYEQYF. In DNA form, the CDR3 reads TGTGCCACCAGAGCCTCGCCGGGAGAAGGGTACGAGCAGTACTTC.

V is TRBV6-1 and J is TRBJ2-7; D is perhaps TRBD2 (6 bases). The CDR3 consists of 14 residues. Germline-derived CDR1 and CDR2 are MNHNS and SASEGT. V was cut by 1 base and J by 4 bases, with 11 bases left in between. CDR3 bases: TGTGCCAGCAGTGAAGTTTGGGGGAGGTACGAGCAGTACTTC. This sequence encodes CASSEVWGRYEQYF.

The chain couples TRBV28 to TRBJ1-2, with TRBD1 matching 8 bases. This CDR3 is built from 14 residues. Germline trimming cut 7 bases from V and 5 bases from J; bases unmatched to any gene: 9. From germline, CDR1 is MDHEN and CDR2 SYDVKM. The CDR3 spells CASIIRGQGYGYTF. Here the CDR3 DNA reads TGTGCCAGCATCATACGTGGACAGGGATATGGCTACACCTTC.

V usage is TRBV9 and J usage is TRBJ2-7; possibly TRBD1 or TRBD2 for D (5 bases each). V lost 3 bases and J 4 bases, leaving 17 bases between the germline ends. Germline CDR1 SGDLS, CDR2 YYNGEE. CDR3 size: 15 residues. CDR3 loop: CASSAGGGRSYEQYF. The CDR3 DNA reads as TGTGCCAGCAGCGCCGGTGGGGGACGGTCATACGAGCAGTACTTC.

The CDR3 loop is CASSSKGEAFF. CDR3 coding DNA: TGCGCCAGCAGCTCCAAAGGTGAAGCTTTCTTT. J is TRBJ1-1 and V is TRBV5-1; D not certain. Germline V CDR1 and CDR2: SGHRS, YFSETQ. There are 11 residues in the CDR3. Trimming removed 3 bases from V and 7 bases from J, with 7 bases in between.

The rearrangement links TRBV27 to TRBJ2-5; unclear D gene. This CDR3 is built from 13 residues. Germline V gives CDR1 MNHEY, CDR2 SMNVEV (reference sequence). The germline V and J ends were trimmed by 2 bases and 5 bases, with 9 bases remaining between them. This CDR3 reads CASSLVVEETQYF. CDR3 DNA: TGTGCCAGCAGTTTAGTCGTTGAGGAGACCCAGTACTTC.

V is TRBV9 and J is TRBJ1-2, with no clear D. The V and J ends lost 0 bases and 3 bases respectively, with 21 bases between them. CDR3 length: 18 amino acids. Germline V gene lookup returns CDR1 SGDLS and CDR2 YYNGEE. CDR3 residues: CASSVGFQVNKHDYGYTF. The CDR3 nucleotides are TGTGCCAGCAGCGTAGGTTTCCAGGTTAACAAGCATGACTATGGCTACACCTTC.

This clone was detected only once. Other DNA variants within this sample encode the same CDR3. The genes are TRBV27 and TRBJ2-7; no clear D. CDR3 size: 13 residues. The germline V gene has CDR1 MNHEY and CDR2 SMNVEV (reference sequence). Between the trimmed V and J ends, which lost 5 bases and 0 bases, there was a span of 8 bases. The CDR3 is CASSPRSSYEQYF. The CDR3 DNA reads TGTGCCAGCAGTCCGCGAAGCTCCTACGAGCAGTACTTC.

The genes are TRBV6-7 and TRBJ2-2, with D possibly being TRBD2 (5 bases). TRBV6-7 is an ORF, with its function uncertain. This CDR3 region has 14 residues. V was trimmed by 2 bases and J by 5 bases, leaving 9 bases between them. CDR3 nucleotide sequence: TGTGCCAGCAGTTACGGGAGAGTTACCGGGGAGCTGTTTTTT. Amino acid sequence: CASSYGRVTGELFF.

The genes are TRBV7-2 and TRBJ2-1, with 13 bases aligning to TRBD2. V trimming: 5 bases; J trimming: 9 bases; junction bases outside the gene matches: 10. The CDR3 is 16 residues long. CDR1 and CDR2 (germline): SGHTA, FQGNSA. The CDR3 loop is CASSEVLAGGPGEQFF. The DNA for the CDR3 is TGTGCCAGCAGCGAAGTACTAGCGGGAGGGCCTGGTGAGCAGTTCTTC.

The chain recombines TRBV18 with TRBJ2-1; the D is unclear. The germline gives CDR1 KGHSH, CDR2 LQKENI. Between the trimmed V and J ends, which lost 3 bases and 0 bases, there was a span of 9 bases. The CDR3 is made up of 15 amino acids. The CDR3 DNA follows: TGTGCCAGCTCACCTCGAACGAGCTCCTACAATGAGCAGTTCTTC. Translated: CASSPRTSSYNEQFF.

The gene calls are TRBV6-1 and TRBJ2-5; a weak D match, TRBD2 (6 bases). V lost 3 bases and J 0 bases, leaving 11 bases between the germline ends. This CDR3 spans 15 amino acids. From germline, CDR1 is MNHNS and CDR2 SASEGT. The CDR3 sequence is CASSEGGLHQETQYF. CDR3 in DNA: TGTGCCAGCAGTGAGGGAGGCCTCCACCAAGAGACCCAGTACTTC.

The chain links TRBV10-1 to TRBJ2-1, with D hard to call. V was shortened by 0 bases and J by 10 bases, with 7 bases between the two germline ends. From germline, CDR1 is WNHNN and CDR2 SYGVQD (reference sequence). The CDR3 is 12 residues long. Here the CDR3 DNA reads TGCGCCAGCAGTGAGTCGACTCGAGAGCAGTTCTTC. Residues: CASSESTREQFF.